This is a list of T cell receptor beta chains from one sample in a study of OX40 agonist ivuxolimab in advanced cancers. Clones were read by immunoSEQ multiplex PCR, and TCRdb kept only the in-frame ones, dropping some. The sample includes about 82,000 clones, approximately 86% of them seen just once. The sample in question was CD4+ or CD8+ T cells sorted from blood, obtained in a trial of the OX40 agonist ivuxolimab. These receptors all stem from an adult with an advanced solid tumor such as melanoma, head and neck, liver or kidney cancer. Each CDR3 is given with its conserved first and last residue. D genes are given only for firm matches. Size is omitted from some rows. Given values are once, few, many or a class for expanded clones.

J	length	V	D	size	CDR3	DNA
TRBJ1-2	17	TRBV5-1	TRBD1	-	CASSLWTGGGFNYGYTF	TGCGCCAGCAGCTTGTGGACAGGGGGTGGTTTTAACTATGGCTACACCTTC
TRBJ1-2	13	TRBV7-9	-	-	CASSPGGVYGYTF	TGTGCCAGCTCCCCCGGGGGAGTCTATGGCTACACCTTC
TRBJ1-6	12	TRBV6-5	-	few	CASSSPNSPLHF	TGTGCCAGCAGCTCCCCCAATTCACCCCTCCACTTT
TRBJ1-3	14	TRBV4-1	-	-	CASSQGAGGNTIYF	TGCGCCAGCAGCCAGGGGGCAGGTGGAAACACCATATATTTT
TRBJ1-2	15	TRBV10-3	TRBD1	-	CAISERTGGVYGYTF	TGTGCCATCAGTGAGCGGACAGGGGGTGTCTATGGCTACACCTTC
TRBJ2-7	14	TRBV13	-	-	CASSLGQGRLEQYF	TGTGCCAGCAGCTTAGGCCAGGGTCGGCTCGAGCAGTACTTC
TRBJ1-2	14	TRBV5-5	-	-	CASTEWVGAYGYTF	TGTGCCAGCACCGAGTGGGTAGGGGCATATGGCTACACCTTC
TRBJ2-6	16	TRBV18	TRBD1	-	CASSGQRSSGANVLTF	TGTGCCAGCTCGGGACAGAGGAGCTCTGGGGCCAACGTCCTGACTTTC
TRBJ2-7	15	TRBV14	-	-	CASSQDVGSSYEQYF	TGTGCCAGCAGCCAAGATGTTGGCAGTTCCTACGAGCAGTACTTC
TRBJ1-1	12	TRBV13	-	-	CASSLWGTEAFF	TGTGCCAGCAGCTTATGGGGGACTGAAGCTTTCTTT
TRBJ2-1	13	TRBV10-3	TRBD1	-	CAISESGQGHYFF	TGTGCCATCAGTGAGTCGGGACAGGGTCACTACTTCTTC
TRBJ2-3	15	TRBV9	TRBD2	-	CASSGVAGVTDTQYF	TGTGCCAGCAGCGGGGTAGCGGGGGTGACAGATACGCAGTATTTT
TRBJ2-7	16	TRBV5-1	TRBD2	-	CASSPTLAGGSYEQYF	TGCGCCAGCAGCCCCACGCTAGCGGGAGGCTCCTACGAGCAGTACTTC
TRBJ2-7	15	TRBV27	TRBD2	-	CASSLSLAGIYEQYF	TGTGCCAGCAGTTTATCACTAGCGGGAATCTACGAGCAGTACTTC
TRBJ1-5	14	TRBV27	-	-	CASMPWGGNQPQHF	TGTGCCAGCATGCCGTGGGGAGGCAATCAGCCCCAGCATTTT
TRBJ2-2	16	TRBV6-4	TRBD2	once	CASGKLAGVDTGELFF	TGTGCCAGCGGGAAACTAGCGGGAGTGGACACCGGGGAGCTGTTTTTT
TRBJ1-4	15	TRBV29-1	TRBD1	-	CSVASGGTGWEKLFF	TGCAGCGTTGCTTCAGGAGGGACAGGGTGGGAAAAACTGTTTTTT
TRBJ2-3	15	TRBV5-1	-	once	CASSQDSLHTDTQYF	TGCGCCAGCAGCCAGGACAGTTTACACACAGATACGCAGTATTTT
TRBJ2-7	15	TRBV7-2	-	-	CASSLYGVGSYEQYF	TGTGCCAGCAGCTTATACGGGGTGGGATCCTACGAGCAGTACTTC
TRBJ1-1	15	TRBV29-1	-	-	CSVKAWGRENTEAFF	TGCAGCGTTAAAGCGTGGGGACGGGAGAACACTGAAGCTTTCTTT
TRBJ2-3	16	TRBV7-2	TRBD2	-	CASSSRTSGRTDTQYF	TGTGCCAGCAGCTCCCGGACTAGCGGGAGAACAGATACGCAGTATTTT
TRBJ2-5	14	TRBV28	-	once	CASSLLAVGETQYF	TGTGCCAGCAGTTTACTGGCGGTGGGGGAGACCCAGTACTTC
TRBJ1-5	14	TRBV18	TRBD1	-	CASSPTGGEQPQHF	TGTGCCAGCTCACCGACAGGGGGCGAGCAGCCCCAGCATTTT
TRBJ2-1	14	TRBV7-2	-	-	CASSLVWGADEQFF	TGTGCCAGCAGCTTAGTTTGGGGGGCCGATGAGCAGTTCTTC
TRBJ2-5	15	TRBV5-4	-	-	CASSLMWGGWETQYF	TGTGCCAGCAGCTTGATGTGGGGGGGCTGGGAGACCCAGTACTTC
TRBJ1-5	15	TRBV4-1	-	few	CASSQGGGAYQPQHF	TGCGCCAGCAGCCAAGGGGGGGGCGCGTATCAGCCCCAGCATTTT
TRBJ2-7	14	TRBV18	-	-	CASSPPLDDYEQYF	TGTGCCAGCTCACCACCACTGGACGACTACGAGCAGTACTTC
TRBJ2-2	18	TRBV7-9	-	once	CASSLTFSGGGGTGELFF	TGTGCCAGCAGCTTAACTTTCTCCGGCGGAGGCGGAACCGGGGAGCTGTTTTTT
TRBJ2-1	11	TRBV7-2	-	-	CASSLALEQFF	TGTGCCAGCAGTCTAGCGCTTGAGCAGTTCTTC
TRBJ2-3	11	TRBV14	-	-	CASSQINTQYF	TGTGCCAGCAGCCAGATAAATACGCAGTATTTT